Listed below are T cell receptor beta chains from one sample, sequenced in a study of cytomegalovirus exposure and HLA in healthy donors. Libraries were prepared by immunoSEQ multiplex PCR; TCRdb keeps only in-frame clonotypes and omits some of them. Of 150,000 to 200,000 clones listed, roughly four fifths are singletons. The sample consisted of PBMCs. These TCRs come from a man aged 50-60 years in good health and CMV-seropositive. The CDR3 runs from the conserved cysteine through the conserved F or W. Each record gives: V gene, D gene, J gene, clone size, CDR3 protein, CDR3 DNA. The D gene is left open where the match is weak. Where a row states a size, it is once, few, many or the class of an expanded clone; other rows omit it.

>TRBV6-6|TRBD1|TRBJ1-5|-
CASRSRDRVQPQHF
TGTGCCAGCAGGTCCCGGGACAGGGTCCAGCCCCAGCATTTT
>TRBV28|TRBD2|TRBJ2-1|-
CASSLAGASYNEQFF
TGTGCCAGCAGTTTAGCGGGAGCGTCCTACAATGAGCAGTTCTTC
>TRBV21-1|-|TRBJ2-3|-
CASSKEGGAGRATTDTQYF
TGTGCCAGCAGCAAAGAGGGAGGCGCGGGCAGGGCGACCACAGATACGCAGTATTTT
>TRBV7-9|TRBD2|TRBJ2-3|-
CASSSHPSLAGAGNTQYF
TGTGCCAGCAGCTCGCATCCCTCTCTAGCGGGAGCGGGGAATACGCAGTATTTT
>TRBV10-3|-|TRBJ1-2|-
CATLSESTGLPYGYTF
TGTGCCACCCTTAGCGAGTCGACAGGCTTGCCCTATGGCTACACCTTC
>TRBV27|TRBD1|TRBJ2-7|-
CASSANRGPTYEQYF
TGTGCCAGCAGTGCGAACAGGGGACCCACCTACGAGCAGTACTTC
>TRBV19|-|TRBJ2-7|-
CASSIAASSYEQYF
TGTGCCAGTAGTATTGCGGCAAGCTCCTACGAGCAGTACTTC
>TRBV18|TRBD2|TRBJ2-1|few
CASSPIAGLYNEQFF
TGTGCCAGCTCACCAATAGCGGGGCTCTACAATGAGCAGTTCTTC
>TRBV28|-|TRBJ2-1|-
CASSAGHSKSPYNEQFF
TGTGCCAGCAGTGCAGGACACTCGAAAAGTCCCTACAATGAGCAGTTCTTC
>TRBV25-1|TRBD2|TRBJ2-7|-
CASSHTSGRYEQYF
TGTGCCAGCAGTCATACTAGCGGGAGGTACGAGCAGTACTTC
>TRBV5-5|TRBD1|TRBJ1-6|-
CASSLEGALINSPLHF
TGTGCCAGCAGCTTGGAGGGGGCGCTTATTAATTCACCCCTCCACTTT
>TRBV6-5|-|TRBJ1-1|-
CASIRATEAFF
TGTGCCAGCATCAGGGCCACTGAAGCTTTCTTT
>TRBV27|TRBD1|TRBJ2-2|-
CASSLAGQGIGGELFF
TGTGCCAGCAGTCTCGCCGGACAGGGTATAGGAGGGGAGCTGTTTTTT
>TRBV4-3|TRBD2|TRBJ2-5|-
CASSQITSGGAPETQYF
TGCGCCAGCAGCCAGATAACTAGCGGGGGGGCCCCGGAGACCCAGTACTTC
>TRBV30|-|TRBJ1-4|few
CAWMGGRGSNEKLFF
TGTGCCTGGATGGGAGGGAGGGGCTCTAATGAAAAACTGTTTTTT
>TRBV10-3|-|TRBJ1-4|-
CAISSGRQPNEKLFF
TGTGCCATCAGCTCCGGACGACAGCCTAATGAAAAACTGTTTTTT
>TRBV30|-|TRBJ1-1|-
CAWSVWQSNTEAFF
TGTGCCTGGAGTGTGTGGCAGTCGAACACTGAAGCTTTCTTT
>TRBV6-6|TRBD1|TRBJ1-2|-
CASSPRTGFNYGYTF
TGTGCCAGCAGTCCTCGGACAGGGTTTAACTATGGCTACACCTTC
>TRBV7-8|TRBD2|TRBJ2-2|-
CASRPPSGTNTGELFF
TGTGCCAGCAGACCCCCTAGCGGGACTAACACCGGGGAGCTGTTTTTT
>TRBV14|-|TRBJ2-7|-
CASSQVVAGEQYF
TGTGCCAGCAGCCAAGTTGTAGCAGGGGAGCAGTACTTC
>TRBV13|TRBD1|TRBJ2-7|-
CASSPETGGADYEQYF
TGTGCCAGCAGCCCAGAAACAGGGGGCGCAGACTACGAGCAGTACTTC
>TRBV5-1|TRBD1|TRBJ2-5|-
CASSWGQGQTQYF
TGCGCCAGCAGCTGGGGACAGGGTCAGACCCAGTACTTC
>TRBV4-3|-|TRBJ2-7|-
CASSPWSGYEQYF
TGCGCCAGCAGCCCGTGGTCGGGATACGAGCAGTACTTC